This TCR beta chain derives from a study of response to subunit inactivated influenza vaccine. Trimming removed 3 bases at V and 7 bases at J, with 9 bases between. This CDR3 is built from 13 residues. This clonotype was seen many times. MiXCR was run by TCRdb on the RT-PCR reads, yielding one entry per CDR3 protein. The table includes about 540,000 distinct CDR3 sequences, about 15% detected once. The sample consisted of PBMCs from blood, taken 11 to 12 days after vaccination. The clonotype was recovered from a man in his forties or fifties who received an inactivated influenza vaccine. The V gene is TRBV12-3 or TRBV12-4, the J gene TRBJ2-2, with a possible D match to TRBD1 (5 bases). As DNA, the CDR3 is TGTGCCAGCAGTTTTGGGGCCGGCGGGGAGCTGTTTTTT. As protein: CASSFGAGGELFF.